These 21 T cell receptor beta chains originate from one sample sequenced in a study of shared clonotypes between healthy human individuals. Profiling relied on immunoSEQ multiplex PCR, and the TCRdb table lists in-frame clones only, not all of them. The sample shows roughly 720,000 clones, 80% to 95% of them seen only once. Source material: memory CD8+ T cells from PBMCs. Specified subset: CD45RO+ cells pooled with CCR7-negative TemRA cells. Receptors were obtained from a young man in good health. Some clones in this sample may be carry-over from other donors' samples.

The chain couples TRBV27 to TRBJ1-6, with D unresolved. Germline CDR1 MNHEY, CDR2 SMNVEV (reference sequence). The CDR3 loop spans 19 amino acids. Deletions cut 7 bases from V and 2 bases from J, with 24 bases between. CDR3 sequence: CASTPFGAASGPYNSPLHF. In DNA form, the CDR3 reads TGTGCCAGCACCCCCTTCGGCGCCGCCTCAGGCCCCTATAATTCACCCCTCCACTTT.

The chain links TRBV7-9 to TRBJ2-1; a possible D gene is TRBD1 (6 bases). CDR3 length equals 11 residues. Germline CDR1 reads SEHNR; CDR2 reads FQNEAQ (reference sequence). This CDR3 reads CGSGDSNEQFF. The CDR3 DNA reads TGTGGGTCAGGGGATAGCAATGAGCAGTTCTTC.

The chain carries TRBV10-1 and TRBJ2-7; 7 nucleotides line up with TRBD1. The V gene's germline CDR1 is WNHNN and CDR2 SYGVQD (reference sequence). The CDR3 sequence is 16 residues long. Trimming removed 6 bases from V and 0 bases from J; junction bases left unmatched: 11. CDR3 amino acids: CASSERDSKASYEQYF. The CDR3, as DNA: TGCGCCAGCAGCGAGAGGGACAGCAAAGCCTCCTACGAGCAGTACTTC.

The chain combines TRBV21-1 with TRBJ2-2; TRBD1 was called by the table and not checked on the DNA. TRBV21-1 constitutes a pseudogene. The CDR3 loop spans 19 amino acids. CDR3 residues: CASSKVLDAGQGDTGELFF. The CDR3 DNA follows: TGTGCCAGCAGCAAAGTACTCGATGCGGGACAGGGGGACACCGGGGAGCTGTTTTTT.

The V call is TRBV5-1, the J call TRBJ2-3; 11 bases match TRBD2. Germline CDR1 reads SGHRS; CDR2 reads YFSETQ. Losses at the gene ends were 4 bases for V and 2 bases for J; bases not matched to a gene: 6. The CDR3 totals 16 residues. In DNA form, the CDR3 reads TGCGCCAGCAGCCAGACTAGCGGGGTACACACAGATACGCAGTATTTT. This codes for CASSQTSGVHTDTQYF.

The chain recombines TRBV15 with TRBJ1-1; D possibly corresponds to TRBD1 (5 bases). This CDR3 has 15 amino acids. V was clipped by 3 bases and J by 5 bases, with 16 bases between them. The germline CDR1 and CDR2 sequences are LNHNV and YYDKDF (reference sequence). CDR3 protein: CATSREGLSGTEAFF. The CDR3 coding sequence is TGTGCCACCAGCAGGGAGGGACTCTCGGGGACTGAAGCTTTCTTT.

V and J are TRBV19 and TRBJ2-2; TRBD1 matches at 7 bases. The V gene's germline CDR1 is LNHDA and CDR2 SQIVND (reference sequence). CDR3 length: 18 residues. V gave up 3 bases and J gave up 3 bases; unmatched junction bases: 13. The CDR3 nucleotides read TGTGCCAGTAGTATGGGGCGAGGGGGCGTCGTGGACACCGGGGAGCTGTTTTTT. The encoded protein is CASSMGRGGVVDTGELFF.

The chain employs TRBV11-2 and TRBJ2-7; D possibly corresponds to TRBD2 (5 bases). This CDR3 spans 15 amino acids. The V end lost 2 bases, the J end lost 2 bases, and 13 bases lay between the germline ends. Germline CDR1 SGHAT, CDR2 FQNNGV. DNA of the CDR3: TGTGCCAGCAGCTTATTGAGGGAATCGCCCTACGAGCAGTACTTC. Amino acids: CASSLLRESPYEQYF.

This chain links TRBV6-1 with TRBJ2-7, with TRBD1 matching over 8 bases. CDR3 length: 15 residues. The germline gives CDR1 MNHNS, CDR2 SASEGT. V was clipped by 4 bases and J by 2 bases; unmatched bases: 7. The CDR3: CASSVRGQGPYEQYF. For the CDR3, the DNA is TGTGCCAGCAGTGTCCGCGGACAGGGCCCCTACGAGCAGTACTTC.

The chain joins TRBV7-6 to TRBJ2-7; 10 bases map to TRBD2. Trimming removed 2 bases from V and 3 bases from J; junction bases left unmatched: 10. The CDR3 has 17 residues. The germline V gene encodes CDR1 SGHVS and CDR2 FNYEAQ. The CDR3 protein is CASSLLSGTSDFYEQYF. DNA of the CDR3: TGTGCCAGCAGCTTACTAAGCGGGACTAGCGATTTCTACGAGCAGTACTTC.

The chain links TRBV11-3 to TRBJ2-1; D possibly uses TRBD1 or TRBD2 (6 bases each). The V end was cut by 1 base, the J end by 8 bases, with 9 bases between. Germline CDR1 reads SGHNT; CDR2 reads YENEEA. The CDR3 contains 13 residues. The CDR3: CASSLGGADEQFF. The CDR3 DNA follows: TGTGCCAGCAGCTTAGGGGGGGCCGATGAGCAGTTCTTC.

In regard to this clone: A read error is likely here: a far larger clone is one base away. Other DNA sequences in this sample translate to the same CDR3. In nucleotides, the CDR3 is TGTGCCAGCAGTTACTCTGAGAACACTGAAGCTTTCTTT. Translated, it gives CASSYSENTEAFF. The gene calls are TRBV6-5 and TRBJ1-1, with no clear D. CDR1 is MNHEY, CDR2 SVGAGI, per germline. CDR3 size: 13 residues. Trimming removed 0 bases from V and 1 base from J, with 3 bases in between.

This clone was seen a single time. The genes are TRBV29-1 and TRBJ1-2; tentative D call: TRBD1 (5 bases). This CDR3 comprises 12 residues. Trimming stripped 4 bases from V and 4 bases from J, with 10 bases between. CDR1 and CDR2 (germline): SQVTM, ANQGSEA. In DNA form, the CDR3 reads TGCAGCGTTGTCGGGGGGGGCTATGGCTACACCTTC. Translating it yields CSVVGGGYGYTF.

The genes are TRBV6-1 and TRBJ1-2; D might be TRBD1 (6 bases). The germline V gene has CDR1 MNHNS and CDR2 SASEGT. This CDR3 has 16 amino acids. Trimming took off 2 bases at V and 1 base at J, with 14 bases between the two ends. The CDR3 DNA is TGTGCCAGCAGTGAACGTAAGGGGGTGGTTAACTATGGCTACACCTTC. Its translation: CASSERKGVVNYGYTF.

The CDR3 DNA follows: TGTGCCGGAGGACGACAGGGGTCTTACAATGAGCAGTTCTTC. This codes for CAGGRQGSYNEQFF. The chain couples TRBV7-9 to TRBJ2-1; 8 bases are a match to TRBD1. After removal of 11 bases from V and 4 bases from J, the junction contained 10 bases not matched to a gene. The length of the CDR3 is 14 residues. Germline loops: CDR1 SEHNR, CDR2 FQNEAQ (reference sequence).

Points on this clone: Different DNA sequences within this sample yield the same CDR3. V is TRBV27 and J is TRBJ2-2; D unresolved. V dropped 1 base and J dropped 1 base, with 4 bases sitting between them. Germline V gene sequence: CDR1 MNHEY, CDR2 SMNVEV (reference sequence). The CDR3 has 14 residues. For the CDR3, the DNA is TGTGCCAGCAGTTTATTCAAGAACACCGGGGAGCTGTTTTTT. It encodes CASSLFKNTGELFF.

Here the CDR3 reads CASSLGSLDEQYF. Written as DNA, the CDR3 is TGCGCCAGCAGCCTCGGCAGCTTAGACGAGCAGTACTTC. The chain carries TRBV5-1 and TRBJ2-7; the D is unclear. The CDR3 length is 13 residues. V was clipped by 4 bases and J by 5 bases, with 13 bases between them. Germline CDR1 is SGHRS and CDR2 is YFSETQ.

This chain uses TRBV5-6 with TRBJ2-3, with 9 bases lining up with TRBD2. From germline, CDR1 is SGHDT and CDR2 YYEEEE. The CDR3 totals 16 residues. V lost 0 bases, J lost 6 bases, and 8 bases stayed unmatched. The CDR3: CASSLELAGSSDTQYF. The CDR3 coding sequence is TGTGCCAGCAGCTTGGAACTAGCGGGTTCCTCTGATACGCAGTATTTT.

The chain recombines TRBV5-1 with TRBJ2-1; D gene ambiguous. Germline loops: CDR1 SGHRS, CDR2 YFSETQ. The CDR3 loop spans 11 amino acids. With 5 bases removed from V and 9 bases from J, the gap between germline ends came to 9 bases. The CDR3: CASRRDPEQFF. CDR3 sequence (DNA): TGCGCCAGCAGAAGGGATCCTGAGCAGTTCTTC.

Of note for this clone: Different DNA sequences within this sample yield the same CDR3. The V and J genes are TRBV27 and TRBJ1-5; D unresolved. The V end was cut by 1 base, the J end by 2 bases, with 3 bases between. Per the germline V gene, CDR1 is MNHEY and CDR2 is SMNVEV (reference sequence). The CDR3 is 13 amino acids. CDR3 amino acids: CASSLWGNQPQHF. The CDR3 DNA reads as TGTGCCAGCAGTTTATGGGGCAATCAGCCCCAGCATTTT.

The chain has TRBV28 and TRBJ1-2, with D uncertain. Trimming pared 3 bases from V and 7 bases from J, leaving 9 bases between. From germline, CDR1 is MDHEN and CDR2 SYDVKM. This CDR3 is 12 amino acids long. The CDR3 spells CASSFKARGYTF. CDR3 coding DNA: TGTGCCAGCAGTTTTAAGGCTCGTGGCTACACCTTC.